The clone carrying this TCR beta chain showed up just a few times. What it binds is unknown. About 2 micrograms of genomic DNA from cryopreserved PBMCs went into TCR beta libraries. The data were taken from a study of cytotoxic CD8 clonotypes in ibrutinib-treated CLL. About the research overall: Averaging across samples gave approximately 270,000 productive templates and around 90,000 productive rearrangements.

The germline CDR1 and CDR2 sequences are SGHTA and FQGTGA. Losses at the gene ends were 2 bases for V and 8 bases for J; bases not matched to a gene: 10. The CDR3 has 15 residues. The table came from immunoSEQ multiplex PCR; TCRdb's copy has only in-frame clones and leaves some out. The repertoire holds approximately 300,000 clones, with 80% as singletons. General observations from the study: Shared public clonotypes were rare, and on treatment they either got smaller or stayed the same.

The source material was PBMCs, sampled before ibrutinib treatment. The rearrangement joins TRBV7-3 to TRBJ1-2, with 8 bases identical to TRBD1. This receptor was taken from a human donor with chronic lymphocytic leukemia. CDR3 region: CASSLYPDRVSGYTF. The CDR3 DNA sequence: TGTGCCAGCAGCTTATATCCGGACAGGGTCTCCGGCTACACCTTC.